The present T cell receptor beta chain was sequenced within a study of T cell repertoires in cytomegalovirus infection. Study details: Matching HLA type and CMV infection were both indicated by public TCR beta signatures. Study conclusions and caveats: Predominance within the ex vivo response was attributable to HLA-C-restricted CMV-specific TCR beta clonotypes. Summed public TCR beta family frequency identified CMV carriers bearing the relevant HLA.

MiXCR, run by TCRdb on the reads, gives a single entry per CDR3 protein. The repertoire includes approximately 750,000 distinct CDR3 sequences, 35% of them detected once, and 2.8% sits in the top ten. About this clonotype: Its antigen is not identified.

Sequencing was done on a sample of PBMCs. This receptor was obtained from a human donor in good health (CMV status not recorded). Some clones in this sample may be carry-over from other donors' samples.

The CDR3 protein is CASSSGPPGSGNTIYF. The CDR3 DNA follows: TGTGCCAGCAGCTCAGGTCCCCCAGGCTCTGGAAACACCATATATTTT. The gene calls are TRBV7-9 and TRBJ1-3; D is unresolved. The CDR3 covers 16 residues. Trimming cost V 4 bases and J 0 bases, with 13 bases left between them. Germline CDR1 SEHNR, CDR2 FQNEAQ (reference sequence).